This TCR beta chain comes out of a study of T cells in Graves' hyperthyroidism and ophthalmopathy. The trim removed 7 bases at V and 2 bases at J, leaving 14 bases unmatched. Germline assignment: CDR1 MDHEN and CDR2 SYDVKM. The CDR3 runs 17 residues. Diagnostic assessment was based on clinical symptoms, serum thyroxine and TRAb, thyroid ultrasound and orbital computed tomography. Authors of the study amplified TCR beta CDR3 regions from RNA transcripts. The primer set for the first-round RT-PCR of the TCR CDR3 was HTBI. In TCRdb, the multiplex PCR reads were re-called with MiXCR into one record per CDR3 protein. The sample lists around 280,000 distinct CDR3 sequences; about 13% were seen once.

Material for sequencing was blood. This TCR was recovered from a woman aged 40-49 years with Graves' hyperthyroidism. The rearrangement joins TRBV28 to TRBJ2-3; TRBD1 matches at 8 bases. The DNA of the CDR3 is TGTGCCAGCATCCAGGGGGCAGGGGCGACGTACACAGATACGCAGTATTTT. It yields the protein CASIQGAGATYTDTQYF. The full variable domain, rest sourced from reference TRBV28 and TRBJ2-3, is DVKVTQSSRYLVKRTGEKVFLECVQDMDHENMFWYRQDPGLGLRLIYFSYDVKMKEKGDIPEGYSVSREKKERFSLILESASTNQTSMYLCASIQGAGATYTDTQYFGPGTRLTVL.